Sequencing of this T cell receptor (beta chain) was carried out in a study of shared clonotypes between healthy human individuals (TCRdb year 2020). Regarding the study in general: The cohort included three men and a couple of women between 18 and 49 years of age. For each donor, CD4 naive and CD4 memory were each run on three plates, CD8 naive on two plates, and CD8 memory on one plate. To estimate repertoire size and how much clonotype sharing occurs between individuals, the study deeply sequenced the blood TCR repertoires of about five healthy adults. To increase sequencing depth and limit assay-specific biases, different laboratories used diverse techniques to prepare libraries and sequence TCR repertoires. Between about 0.8 and 8.9 billion PBMCs per donor were obtained by leukapheresis. Overall study outcomes, separate from this receptor: About 5% of naive CD4, roughly 3.6% of naive CD8, approximately 2.2% of memory CD4, and 0.35% to 0.4% of memory CD8 clonotypes were shared across several donors. The small number of donors limited the genetic and exposure-history diversity represented. Naive subsets generally had larger estimated clonotype richness than memory subsets. Compared with non-shared clonotypes, the clonotypes found in all four sorted-subset donors had higher generation probabilities. Rarefaction of sorted-subset datasets indicated incomplete sequencing despite the large sequencing depth. Only blood was sampled, and tissue TCR repertoires likely differ from those in blood. Pairwise subsampling led to the expectation that sequencing depth would affect the degree of clonotype sharing among donors.

Relative to germline, V is 0 bases shorter and J is 2 bases shorter, with 10 bases between their ends. CDR1 and CDR2, looked up from the germline V gene, are SGHTA and FQGNSA. The CDR3, from cysteine to phenylalanine, totals 15 residues. CDR3 DNA only is kept here, 45 bases in frame from base 1. For this clone: There is no known antigen for this receptor. Qualities for individual bases were not recorded, and no much larger clone is one base off. The sample holds other DNA sequences that translate to the same CDR3.

Using the deep immunoSEQ assay, multiplex PCR amplified TCR CDR3 regions from genomic DNA. Genomic DNA extracted from each cell subset was distributed evenly over all wells of several immunoSEQ 96-well plates, and each plate served as one replicate. For sorted subsets, 200 ng of genomic DNA, equivalent to about 30,000 T cell genomes, went into each replicate PCR. Purified libraries were measured with a Qubit 3.0 fluorometer, size-checked on a Bioanalyzer 2100, and measured again with the KAPA Library Quantification kit. Every immunoSEQ 96-well plate was sequenced on a dedicated single-read 150-cycle Illumina NextSeq 550 flow cell. Under the source paper's analysis protocol: Because the immunoSEQ output held only junctional sequences and lacked quality scores, the filtering could not match the filtering applied to full-length reads. Sequences were annotated with PyIR, a Python wrapper for IgBLAST v1.9, using IMGT germline references to assign V/J genes and CDR3. Reads were filtered out if the reads had weak V/J assignments (E-value above 1e-6), no CDR3, stop codons, out-of-frame junctions, or ambiguous translated residues. V3J clonotypes were defined as sequences sharing an identical inferred V gene, J gene, and CDR3 amino acid sequence. Percentage overlap between repertoires was computed as shared unique clonotypes divided by the size of the smaller repertoire. Richness of each repertoire was evaluated using RTK rarefaction, the Chao1 estimator, and Recon v2.1 estimates of unobserved clonotypes. OLGA was used to compute generation probabilities for all TCRbeta clonotypes that the gDNA method yielded from four donors. TCRdb holds this immuneACCESS table with in-frame rearrangements only. Some clones are missing; in checked studies, unresolved V genes explain under half, and the rest has no known cause. V and J calls and clone size come straight from that table; D and trimming were deduced from the DNA. The sample table holds around 2.1 million clones, of which around 95% were seen once. Clones ranked in the top ten supply approximately 0.13% of the sample.

The donors were healthy, HIV-negative adults who had no recently reported acute infections or vaccinations. Every donor was a Caucasian adult living in Nashville, Tennessee, USA. CD4+ T cells were enriched through magnetic negative selection, after which naive cells were positively selected on CD45RA and the remaining negative fraction served as the memory subset. Blood was obtained by leukapheresis, after which PBMCs were separated by Ficoll-Histopaque density gradient centrifugation and cryopreserved in liquid nitrogen vapor phase. Analytical flow cytometry was used to check the purity and quantity of each magnetically sorted T cell population. Genomic DNA was isolated from each sorted fraction and quantified by UV absorbance on a Nanodrop 2000c.

The chain is encoded by TRBV7-2 joined to TRBJ1-2; the D segment could be TRBD1, given 5 matching bases. This clonotype was sampled from a man aged 18 to 29 in good health. The specimen was naive CD4+ T cells sorted from blood. The intended sense of this specimen's cell subset or site label: CD45RA+ positively selected. The CDR3 protein is CASSLAPGGNYGYTF. Read as DNA, the sequence is TGTGCCAGCAGCTTAGCGCCGGGGGGAAACTATGGCTACACCTTC. Beyond the CDR3, the reference TRBV7-2 and TRBJ1-2 genes provide the residues; the full variable domain reads: GAGVSQSPSNKVTEKGKDVELRCDPISGHTALYWYRQSLGQGLEFLIYFQGNSAPDKSGLPSDRFSAERTGGSVSTLTIQRTQQEDSAVYLCASSLAPGGNYGYTFGSGTRLTVV.